This TCR beta chain derives from a study of T cells in Graves' hyperthyroidism and ophthalmopathy. Study results and limitations: The model predicted ophthalmopathy a median roughly six months before onset.

J lost 8 bases, V lost 1 base, and 0 bases had no gene match. CDR3 length: 13 amino acids. The V gene's germline CDR1 is SGHTA and CDR2 FQGNSA. This clonotype was detected ten times or more. Its antigen remains unidentified. From more than 8 ml of fresh peripheral blood, PBMCs were isolated. From RNA transcripts, TCR beta CDR3 regions were amplified. The TCR CDR3 was amplified in a first-round RT-PCR using the HTBI primer set. TCRdb passed the multiplex PCR reads through MiXCR, listing each CDR3 protein once. Among 300,000 or so distinct CDR3 sequences listed, approximately 15% were seen once. This TCR came from a woman aged 55-75 years with Graves' ophthalmopathy. The chain couples TRBV7-2 to TRBJ2-1, with 9 bases lining up with TRBD1. Sequencing input: blood. CDR3 DNA: TGTGCCAGCAGCTTAGGACAGGGGGATGAGCAGTTCTTC. It translates to CASSLGQGDEQFF.